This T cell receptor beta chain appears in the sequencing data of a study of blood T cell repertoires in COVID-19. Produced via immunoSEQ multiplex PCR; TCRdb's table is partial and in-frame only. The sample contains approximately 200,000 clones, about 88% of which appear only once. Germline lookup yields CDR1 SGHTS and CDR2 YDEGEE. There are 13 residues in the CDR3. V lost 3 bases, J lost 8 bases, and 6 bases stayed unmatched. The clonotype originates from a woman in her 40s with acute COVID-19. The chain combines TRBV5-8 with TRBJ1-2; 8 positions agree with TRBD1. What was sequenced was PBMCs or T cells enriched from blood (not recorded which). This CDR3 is CASSWAGTGGYTF. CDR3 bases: TGTGCCAGCAGCTGGGCCGGGACAGGAGGCTACACCTTC.